Shown below are 4 T cell receptor beta chains from a single sample sequenced in a study of blood T cell repertoires in COVID-19. Some clones are missing from TCRdb's copy, which holds only in-frame ones; the method was immunoSEQ multiplex PCR. The table includes about 210,000 clones, approximately 81% detected once. The specimen was PBMCs or T cells enriched from blood (not recorded which). The receptors here all came from a woman aged 45-65 years with acute COVID-19.

This clone was counted a few times. CDR3 protein: CASSPGGYGYTF. Written as DNA, the CDR3 is TGTGCCAGCAGCCCAGGGGGTTATGGCTACACCTTC. J is TRBJ1-2 and V is TRBV3-1 (or the pseudogene TRBV3-2); TRBD1 matches 7 bases. Per the germline V gene, CDR1 is LGHDT and CDR2 is YNNKEL (reference sequence). This CDR3 region has 12 residues. The V segment lost 4 bases and the J segment 5 bases; nucleotides outside the gene matches: 1.

To note about this clone: A single base separates this from a much larger clone, so it may be a read error. The same CDR3 also results from other DNA sequences found in this sample. The J gene is TRBJ2-7, the V gene TRBV6-2 or TRBV6-3; 11 bases line up with TRBD2. CDR3 length equals 15 residues. Per the germline V gene, CDR1 is MNHEY and CDR2 is SVGEGT. After removal of 5 bases from V and 4 bases from J, the junction contained 7 bases not matched to a gene. CDR3 loop: CASSKRTSGSYEQYF. In DNA form, the CDR3 reads TGTGCCAGCAGTAAACGAACTAGCGGGAGTTACGAGCAGTACTTC.

The sample holds one count of this clone. This rearrangement joins TRBV30 to TRBJ2-1, with 7 bases fitting TRBD1. CDR1 is GTSNPN, CDR2 SVGIG, per germline (reference sequence). This CDR3 is 18 amino acids long. J lost 4 bases, V lost 0 bases, and 15 bases had no gene match. The CDR3: CAWSVTSKQGIRYNEQFF. CDR3 DNA: TGTGCCTGGAGTGTAACCTCTAAACAGGGGATAAGGTACAATGAGCAGTTCTTC.

This chain joins TRBV27 and TRBJ1-1; D is possibly TRBD1 (6 bases). V lost 3 bases and J lost 11, with 22 bases in between. Germline values: CDR1 MNHEY, CDR2 SMNVEV (reference sequence). This CDR3 contains 15 residues. CDR3 protein: CASSFYYGQPGGAFF. Here the CDR3 DNA reads TGTGCCAGCAGTTTTTACTACGGACAACCGGGGGGCGCTTTCTTT.